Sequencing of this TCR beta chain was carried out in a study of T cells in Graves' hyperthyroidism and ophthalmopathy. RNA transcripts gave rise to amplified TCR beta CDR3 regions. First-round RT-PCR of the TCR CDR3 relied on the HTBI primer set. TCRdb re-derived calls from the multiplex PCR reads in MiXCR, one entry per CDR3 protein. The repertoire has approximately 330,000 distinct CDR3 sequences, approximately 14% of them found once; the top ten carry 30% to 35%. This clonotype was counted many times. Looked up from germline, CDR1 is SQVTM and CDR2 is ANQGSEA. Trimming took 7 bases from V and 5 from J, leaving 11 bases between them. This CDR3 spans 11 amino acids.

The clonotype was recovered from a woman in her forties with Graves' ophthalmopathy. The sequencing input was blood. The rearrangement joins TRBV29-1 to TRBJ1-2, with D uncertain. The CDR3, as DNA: TGCAGCGCCCCGGCAGTTTATGGCTACACCTTC. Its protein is CSAPAVYGYTF. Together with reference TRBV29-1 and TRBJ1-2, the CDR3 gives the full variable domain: SAVISQKPSRDICQRGTSLTIQCQVDSQVTMMFWYRQQPGQSLTLIATANQGSEATYESGFVIDKFPISRPNLTFSTLTVSNMSPEDSSIYLCSAPAVYGYTFGSGTRLTVV.